This T cell receptor beta chain was sequenced for a study of blood T cell repertoires in COVID-19. Method: immunoSEQ multiplex PCR; TCRdb's copy keeps in-frame clones and lacks some. The profile shows around 170,000 clones, around 84% of them singletons. CDR1 and CDR2 from the germline V gene are SGHTA and FQGNSA. This CDR3 comprises 15 residues. V was pared by 4 bases and J by 5 bases, with 3 bases of the junction left unmatched. Sequenced: peripheral blood. The clonotype was recovered from a man in his forties or fifties with active or convalescent COVID-19. This sequence joins TRBV7-2 and TRBJ2-1; TRBD2 matches 12 bases. CDR3 coding DNA: TGTGCCAGCAGCTCTAGCGGGGGGGCCAACAATGAGCAGTTCTTC. This encodes CASSSSGGANNEQFF.